This T cell receptor beta chain was documented in a study of blood T cells in healthy people across ages (dated by TCRdb to 2013 to 2016). A note on the overall study: In model experiments, template switching captured about one uniquely barcoded TCR beta cDNA molecule for every two T cells. Age-related changes in TCR beta repertoire diversity were measured in the study by deep sequencing normalized with unique cDNA molecular identifiers. Donors were grouped into four age groups: young (average roughly 15 years), middle-aged (roughly 37), aged (approximately 58) and long-lived (approximately 82). For two donors (one aged 18 to 30 and one aged 80 or older), the study analyzed two additional independent replicas of 1 million unique cDNA reads from the same blood draw.

Points the paper makes about the study in general: Total diversity estimates from one million sequenced T cells were considered lower bounds and underestimates. As age increased, observed TCR beta diversity per million T cells dropped in a roughly linear way, and a significant reduction was already evident by age roughly 40. Because profiling used bulk unsorted PBMCs, naive and antigen-experienced compartments could not be compared conclusively. There was a strong correlation between observed TCR beta diversity and the percentage of naive T cells measured by flow cytometry. The long-lived group showed more naive CD4+ T cells, fewer expanded clones and increased TCR diversity than the aged group, suggesting age selection. Because the CMV infection status of the donors was unknown, age-related changes in expanded clonotypes may potentially have been confounded.

Turning to this clonotype: Its binding antigen is unknown. No conserved phenylalanine or tryptophan ends this CDR3, so it is likely a read error.

The donors were roughly 39 Caucasian individuals from Russia, aged roughly 6 to 100 years, who were systemically healthy. Each donor gave ten milliliters of peripheral blood, drawn into EDTA-treated Vacutainer tubes. Ficoll-Paque density-gradient centrifugation was used to isolate PBMCs, with at least 7 million per sample. Total RNA, at least 6 micrograms per sample, was extracted from PBMCs with Trizol reagent. For every donor, an aliquot of PBMCs went through flow cytometry to measure the percentages of naive CD45RAhigh/CD27high T cells. The germline V gene (reference sequence) specifies DFQATT as CDR1 and SNEGSKA as CDR2. Relative to germline, V is 1 base shorter and J is 4 bases shorter, with 8 bases between their ends. The CDR3 numbers 13 amino acids, ends counted. The only DNA kept is the CDR3, 39 bases in frame from the first base. The protocol used for the library was 5' RACE. This sample was sequenced with an Illumina HiSeq 2500. A second roughly 6 to 12 cycle PCR used a sample-barcoded 5' primer and a J-beta primer mix. A unique molecular identifier was introduced onto each TCR beta cDNA molecule by a template-switch 5' adaptor carrying 12 random nucleotides. At least 2.5 million CDR3-containing paired-end reads were obtained from each sample. First-strand cDNA synthesis was performed from all RNA using the Mint cDNA synthesis kit, with priming by a TRBC-specific oligonucleotide. Following uracil-DNA glycosylase treatment, a first 18-cycle PCR with universal primers M1SS and BC2_uni_R was performed on all cDNA. The study's processing was this. For normalization, 1 million high-quality reads, each with a distinct molecular identifier, were randomly selected from each sample. Instead of being binned into consensus sequences, reads that shared molecular identifiers were thrown out. MiTCR, run with a Q25 quality threshold and the strictest error-elimination algorithm, handled CDR3 identification, clonotype clustering and error correction. Lower-bound total TCR beta diversity was estimated with a nonparametric unseen species model using Euler transformation. The public reads were reprocessed in TCRdb via fastp at Q25 and MiXCR, keeping in-frame beta chains. Entries that share a CDR3 protein sequence are merged under the most common genes and DNA. The V and J calls were not made by the authors but by TCRdb's processing. The sample data list 900,000 to 950,000 distinct CDR3 sequences, and approximately 32% of these were observed just once. The ten largest clones add up to around 9.6% of the sample.

The sample was also reused in another study, on T cells of mothers and their children. In that second paper, the authors write: Nine systemically healthy Caucasian individuals, comprising three mothers and their six children, were included as donors. cDNA synthesis consumed the entire amount of extracted RNA, loaded at about 1.5 ug RNA in each 15 ul reaction. In the second PCR, the M1S primer added sample barcodes and 2-4 random nucleotides. Over 8 million TCR beta CDR3 reads were obtained for each mother, and 2.5 million to 3 million reads were obtained for each child. TCR recombination output is similarly shaped by thymic selection in related and unrelated pairs, with a minor effect exerted by inherited differences. Related mother-child pairs always showed normalized repertoire overlap that was slightly higher than in unrelated mother-child pairs, though the difference was never significant. With a sensitivity of 90 to 100 clones per million clonotypes, no persistent microchimeric T cell clones were detected. In the study, deep NGS was used to compare the TCR beta repertoires of mothers and children, and features distinguishing related mother-child pairs from unrelated individuals were sought. The mean age was 40 +/- 4 years for the mothers and approximately 11 +/- 4 years for the children. After adapter ligation was performed with NEBNext reagents, the libraries were sequenced on an Illumina HiSeq 2000 with 100+100 nt paired-end reads. To avoid cross-contamination, the mother libraries and the child libraries were prepared a month apart and sequenced in separate runs. For each donor, between roughly 500,000 and 2,100,000 distinct TCR beta clonotypes were identified. Naive TCR beta clonotypes were estimated from low-frequency clonotypes matched to each donor's FACS-determined naive share, without sorting.

Sample: blood. The rearrangement joined TRBV20-1 to TRBJ2-1; the D segment cannot be called with confidence. This clonotype originated in a woman aged 40-49 years in good health. The encoded CDR3 is CSARGEFYNEQFS. The DNA sequence is given as TGCAGTGCTAGAGGCGAGTTTTACAATGAGCAGTTCTCC.